These 28 T cell receptor beta chains were sequenced from one sample in a study of Tregs in tolerant kidney transplant recipients. Sequenced by immunoSEQ multiplex PCR; TCRdb stores in-frame clones only, minus some. Seen here are about 110,000 clones, around 89% observed once, and the top ten hold nearly 0.35%. Sequenced material: CD4+ T cells from blood, taken before the transplant. These receptors originate from a human donor who received a combined kidney and bone marrow transplant.

The CDR3 here is CSVPVGGFTGELFF. DNA of the CDR3: TGCAGCGTCCCCGTCGGCGGATTCACCGGGGAGCTGTTTTTT. The chain joins TRBV29-1 to TRBJ2-2; no definite D call. Between the trimmed V and J ends, which lost 6 bases and 4 bases, there was a span of 15 bases. Per germline, CDR1 SQVTM and CDR2 ANQGSEA. The CDR3 has 14 amino acids.

This clone has just a few counts. V usage is TRBV11-2 and J usage is TRBJ1-2; D is possibly TRBD1 (5 bases). Germline V gene sequence: CDR1 SGHAT, CDR2 FQNNGV. Trimming pared 4 bases from V and 5 bases from J, leaving 14 bases between. The length of the CDR3 is 14 residues. The CDR3 loop reads CASSSLGGGYGYTF. CDR3 sequence (DNA): TGTGCCAGCAGCTCCCTCGGGGGGGGATATGGCTACACCTTC.

This sequence joins TRBV18 and TRBJ2-1, with D possibly matching TRBD2 (6 bases). Germline-derived CDR1 and CDR2 are KGHSH and LQKENI. The CDR3 consists of 15 residues. V was cut by 3 bases and J by 6 bases, with 15 bases left in between. CDR3 in amino acids: CASSPSLGGLNEQFF. For the CDR3, the DNA is TGTGCCAGCTCACCGTCGCTGGGGGGACTCAATGAGCAGTTCTTC.

This clone was seen just once. CDR3 nucleotide sequence: TGCAGCGTTCGACAGGCCATGAACACTGAAGCTTTCTTT. Translating it yields CSVRQAMNTEAFF. This sequence joins TRBV29-1 and TRBJ1-1; a weak D match, TRBD1 (6 bases). The V and J ends lost 5 bases and 0 bases respectively, with 10 bases between them. Germline CDR1 reads SQVTM; CDR2 reads ANQGSEA. CDR3 length: 13 amino acids.

The chain recombines TRBV2 with TRBJ2-7, with a weak D call TRBD2 (5 bases). CDR3 length: 14 residues. CDR1 and CDR2 from the germline V gene are SNHLY and FYNNEI. V was shortened by 8 bases and J by 4 bases, with 18 bases between the two germline ends. The CDR3 bases are TGTGCCAGCGCCCGTGAGCTGCCGGGGTACGAGCAGTACTTC. Its translation: CASARELPGYEQYF.

The chain carries TRBV7-2 and TRBJ2-5; 10 nucleotides align to TRBD1. This CDR3 has 15 amino acids. After removal of 7 bases from V and 5 bases from J, the junction contained 10 bases not matched to a gene. Germline V lookup: CDR1 SGHTA, CDR2 FQGNSA. Here the CDR3 reads CASNHPGQGLETQYF. CDR3 DNA sequence: TGTGCCAGCAACCACCCGGGACAGGGGTTGGAGACCCAGTACTTC.

The chain links TRBV11-2 to TRBJ1-2; 8 bases align to TRBD1. The CDR3 has 13 amino acids. The trim removed 5 bases at V and 2 bases at J, leaving 1 base unmatched. Germline assignment: CDR1 SGHAT and CDR2 FQNNGV. Written as DNA, the CDR3 is TGTGCCAGCAGCCGGGACAGGAACTATGGCTACACCTTC. The encoded protein is CASSRDRNYGYTF.

The chain joins TRBV19 to TRBJ1-2, with a tentative D call TRBD1 (5 bases). This CDR3 region has 13 residues. Trimming removed 4 bases from V and 6 bases from J, with 12 bases in between. CDR1 is LNHDA and CDR2 is SQIVND in the germline V gene (reference sequence). This CDR3 reads CASSNAGRDGYTF. CDR3 DNA sequence: TGTGCCAGTAGTAATGCGGGGCGGGATGGCTACACCTTC.

In regard to this clone: The sample carries other DNA sequences with the same CDR3. The chain uses TRBV6-5 and TRBJ2-7; TRBD2 matches 8 bases. Germline CDR1 MNHEY, CDR2 SVGAGI. CDR3 length: 14 amino acids. V gave up 3 bases and J gave up 0 bases; unmatched junction bases: 1. As DNA, the CDR3 is TGTGCCAGCAGTTATGGGACTAGCTCCTACGAGCAGTACTTC. Translation gives CASSYGTSSYEQYF.

This clone was observed once. V is TRBV7-2 and J is TRBJ2-3, with 8 bases aligning to TRBD2. The J segment lost 6 bases and the V segment lost 5 bases, leaving 7 bases of the junction unmatched. Germline-derived CDR1 and CDR2 are SGHTA and FQGNSA. CDR3 length: 14 residues. The CDR3 nucleotides are TGTGCCAGCAGCCCAGGGACTAGTATGGATACGCAGTATTTT. This sequence encodes CASSPGTSMDTQYF.

J is TRBJ2-7 and V is TRBV14; TRBD1 might be the D (6 bases). CDR1 is SGHDN and CDR2 is FVKESK in the germline V gene. Trimming removed 1 base at V and 4 bases at J, with 14 bases between. The CDR3 consists of 15 residues. CDR3 nucleotide sequence: TGTGCCAGCAGCCAAGTGAGGGGGAAGAGGTACGAGCAGTACTTC. This codes for CASSQVRGKRYEQYF.

The chain has TRBV16 and TRBJ1-2; D gene uncertain. The germline V and J ends were trimmed by 2 bases and 2 bases, with 6 bases remaining between them. Germline V gene data show CDR1 as KGHSY and CDR2 as FQNENV. The CDR3 is made up of 13 amino acids. As DNA, the CDR3 is TGTGCCAGCAGCCAAACATCCAACTATGGCTACACCTTC. The encoded protein is CASSQTSNYGYTF.

The chain combines TRBV28 with TRBJ2-4, with a possible D match to TRBD1 (6 bases). This CDR3 contains 16 residues. Germline CDR1 is MDHEN and CDR2 is SYDVKM. The V and J ends lost 5 bases and 0 bases respectively, with 14 bases between them. The DNA for the CDR3 is TGTGCCAGCAGTCCCGAGGACAGCTTAGCCAAAAACATTCAGTACTTC. Encoded protein: CASSPEDSLAKNIQYF.

With regard to this clone: The junction and the germline gene differ at one end; a read error may be behind it. This sequence joins TRBV5-1 and TRBJ1-3, with 8 bases fitting TRBD1. The CDR3 spans 16 residues. The germline CDR1 and CDR2 sequences are SGHRS and YFSETQ. The CDR3 sequence is CASSLGRQGTRNTIYF. The CDR3 nucleotides are TGCGCCAGCAGTTTGGGGAGACAGGGGACGCGAAACACCATATATTTT.

The V and J genes are TRBV7-6 and TRBJ2-1, with 11 bases matching TRBD1. The CDR3 runs 18 residues. The V segment lost 5 bases and the J segment 4 bases; nucleotides outside the gene matches: 13. The germline CDR1 and CDR2 sequences are SGHVS and FNYEAQ. Here the CDR3 reads CASSRVGSGTGGYNEQFF. The CDR3 bases are TGTGCCAGCAGCCGGGTGGGATCCGGGACAGGGGGGTACAATGAGCAGTTCTTC.

The J gene is TRBJ2-7, the V gene TRBV19; tentatively, D is TRBD1 (5 bases). The CDR3 contains 15 residues. The V end lost 3 bases, the J end lost 3 bases, and 15 bases lay between the germline ends. From germline, CDR1 is LNHDA and CDR2 SQIVND (reference sequence). CDR3 protein: CASSISQGALYEQYF. Written as DNA, the CDR3 is TGTGCCAGTAGTATCTCCCAAGGGGCTCTCTACGAGCAGTACTTC.

The chain combines TRBV20-1 with TRBJ2-1; weak D call: TRBD1 (6 bases). The CDR3 has 11 residues. Germline V gene data show CDR1 as DFQATT and CDR2 as SNEGSKA (reference sequence). CDR3 sequence reads: CSTRPTGEQFF. CDR3 DNA sequence: TGCAGCACTAGACCGACAGGTGAGCAGTTCTTC.

This chain connects TRBV6-6 to TRBJ1-4; 9 bases map to TRBD1. From germline, CDR1 is MNHNY and CDR2 SVGAGI (reference sequence). The CDR3 has 15 amino acids. J gave up 7 bases and V 2 bases, and 5 bases lay outside the gene matches. The CDR3 here is CASSYKGQGGEKLFF. In DNA, the CDR3 is TGTGCCAGCAGTTACAAGGGACAGGGTGGTGAAAAACTGTTTTTT.

V gene TRBV19 combines with J gene TRBJ1-5, with D possibly TRBD1 on 5 matching bases. CDR3 length equals 16 residues. Germline CDR1 reads LNHDA; CDR2 reads SQIVND (reference sequence). The germline V and J ends were trimmed by 3 bases and 1 base, with 13 bases remaining between them. The CDR3 sequence: CASSILRTPSNQPQHF. The DNA for the CDR3 is TGTGCCAGTAGTATCTTAAGGACACCGAGCAATCAGCCCCAGCATTTT.

This clone was seen more than once but under ten times. This chain joins TRBV2 and TRBJ1-1, with unresolved D. Germline V lookup: CDR1 SNHLY, CDR2 FYNNEI. V lost 6 bases to trimming and J lost 5 bases, with 22 bases between them. The CDR3 is made up of 16 amino acids. In DNA form, the CDR3 reads TGTGCCAGCAGCCCCGGTGGGGTACGATCGGGGACTGAAGCTTTCTTT. Translated: CASSPGGVRSGTEAFF.

This sequence joins TRBV2 and TRBJ1-5; D gene unclear. Trimming cost V 0 bases and J 4 bases, with 7 bases left between them. Germline lookup yields CDR1 SNHLY and CDR2 FYNNEI. The CDR3 covers 14 residues. This CDR3 reads CASSEAGVNQPQHF. The CDR3, as DNA: TGTGCCAGCAGTGAAGCGGGCGTGAATCAGCCCCAGCATTTT.

The genes are TRBV7-2 and TRBJ2-5; D gene ambiguous. This CDR3 has 14 residues. V lost 1 base and J 5 bases, leaving 11 bases between the germline ends. Germline V CDR1 and CDR2: SGHTA, FQGNSA. This CDR3 is CASSLEVSRETQYF. The DNA for the CDR3 is TGTGCCAGCAGCTTAGAGGTCTCGAGGGAGACCCAGTACTTC.

The chain is built from TRBV15 and TRBJ1-6; no definite D call. The germline V gene has CDR1 LNHNV and CDR2 YYDKDF (reference sequence). This CDR3 is 16 amino acids long. Trimming removed 7 bases at V and 4 bases at J, with 17 bases between. CDR3 sequence reads: CATTRGPPFYNSPLHF. Written as DNA, the CDR3 is TGTGCCACCACACGAGGCCCGCCTTTTTATAATTCACCCCTCCACTTT. Combining the CDR3 with reference TRBV15 and TRBJ1-6 gives the whole variable domain DAMVIQNPRYQVTQFGKPVTLSCSQTLNHNVMYWYQQKSSQAPKLLFHYYDKDFNNEADTPDNFQSRRPNTSFCFLDIRSPGLGDTAMYLCATTRGPPFYNSPLHFGNGTRLTVT.

This sequence joins TRBV6-6 and TRBJ1-5, with a possible D match to TRBD1 (5 bases). CDR1 MNHNY and CDR2 SVGAGI come from the germline V gene (reference sequence). V lost 5 bases and J 6 bases, leaving 5 bases between the germline ends. This CDR3 is built from 11 residues. The CDR3 DNA sequence: TGTGCCAGCAGTAGGGGTCAGCCCCAGCATTTT. This encodes CASSRGQPQHF.

This clone was recorded only once. The chain has TRBV4-3 and TRBJ1-3; tentative D call: TRBD1 (5 bases). The CDR3 covers 15 residues. The V end was cut by 4 bases, the J end by 3 bases, with 13 bases between. CDR1 is LGHNA, CDR2 YSLEER, per germline. CDR3 protein: CASSPRQGGGNTIYF. The CDR3 DNA reads as TGCGCCAGCAGCCCCCGGCAGGGTGGTGGAAACACCATATATTTT.

CDR3 DNA: TGTGCCACCAGCAGAGATTGGGGGACTAGCCCACTCCGGGGGAATGAGCAGTTCTTC. As protein: CATSRDWGTSPLRGNEQFF. The V call is TRBV15, the J call TRBJ2-1, with 9 bases identical to TRBD2. The CDR3 is 19 amino acids. CDR1 is LNHNV and CDR2 is YYDKDF in the germline V gene (reference sequence). V shed 0 bases, J shed 7 bases, and the junction held 16 bases outside the gene matches.

The V and J genes are TRBV6-1 and TRBJ2-3; D is perhaps TRBD2 (7 bases). The CDR3 sequence is 16 residues long. V was shortened by 3 bases and J by 2 bases, with 15 bases between the two germline ends. Germline loops: CDR1 MNHNS, CDR2 SASEGT. The CDR3 bases are TGTGCCAGCAGTGACCATGGCCGGGGGGCCACAGATACGCAGTATTTT. This sequence encodes CASSDHGRGATDTQYF.

This sequence joins TRBV9 and TRBJ1-5; no definite D call. Looked up from germline, CDR1 is SGDLS and CDR2 is YYNGEE. This CDR3 spans 14 amino acids. The ends were cut back, 0 bases at V and 6 bases at J, with 10 bases in the middle. The chain's CDR3 is CASSVGGGSQPQHF. In nucleotides, the CDR3 is TGTGCCAGCAGCGTAGGGGGAGGCAGTCAGCCCCAGCATTTT.